These 3 T cell receptor beta chains originate from one sample sequenced in a study of cytomegalovirus exposure and HLA in healthy donors. The PCR contained 60 Vbeta and 13 Jbeta primers. Sequencing used immunoSEQ multiplex PCR; TCRdb keeps in-frame clones, though not all of them. The repertoire consists of under 150,000 clones, with around 86% occurring once and the leading ten covering around 0.7%. The sequencing sample was made of PBMCs. These TCRs come from a young man in good health and CMV-seronegative.

This clone came up a few times. J is TRBJ1-6 and V is TRBV9; TRBD1 agrees at 7 bases. The CDR3 is made up of 15 amino acids. CDR1 SGDLS and CDR2 YYNGEE come from the germline V gene. V dropped 4 bases and J dropped 6; count of bases not matched to a gene: 7. CDR3 bases: TGTGCCAGCAGCACCACCGGGACAGTTAATTCACCCCTCCACTTT. This sequence encodes CASSTTGTVNSPLHF.

The J gene is TRBJ1-5, the V gene TRBV5-1, with 10 bases lining up with TRBD1. The J segment lost 2 bases and the V segment lost 4 bases, leaving 21 bases of the junction unmatched. Germline values: CDR1 SGHRS, CDR2 YFSETQ. This CDR3 spans 21 amino acids. CDR3 in amino acids: CASSTHPDRGTTSGRNQPQHF. As DNA, the CDR3 is TGCGCCAGCAGCACGCACCCGGACAGGGGGACAACCTCTGGGCGCAATCAGCCCCAGCATTTT.

The chain is built from TRBV5-4 and TRBJ2-5; 15 bases are a match to TRBD2. In germline, CDR1 is SGHNT, CDR2 YYREEE (reference sequence). This CDR3 contains 15 residues. V dropped 6 bases and J dropped 5; count of bases not matched to a gene: 5. The chain's CDR3 is CASKGLAGGPETQYF. In nucleotides, the CDR3 is TGTGCCAGCAAAGGACTAGCGGGGGGGCCTGAGACCCAGTACTTC.